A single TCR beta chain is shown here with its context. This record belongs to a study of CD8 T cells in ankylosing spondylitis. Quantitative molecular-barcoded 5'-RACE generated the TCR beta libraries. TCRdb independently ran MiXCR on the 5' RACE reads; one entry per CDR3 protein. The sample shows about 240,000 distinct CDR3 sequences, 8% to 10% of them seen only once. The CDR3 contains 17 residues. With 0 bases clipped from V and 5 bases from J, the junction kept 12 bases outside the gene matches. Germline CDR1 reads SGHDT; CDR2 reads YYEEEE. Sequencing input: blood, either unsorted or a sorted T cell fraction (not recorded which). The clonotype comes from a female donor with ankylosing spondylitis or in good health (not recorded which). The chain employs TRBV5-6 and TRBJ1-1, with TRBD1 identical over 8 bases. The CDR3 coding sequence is TGTGCCAGCAGCTTGGCCGGGACAGGCCCGGAAGGTACTGAAGCTTTCTTT. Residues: CASSLAGTGPEGTEAFF.